The subject of this entry is one T cell receptor beta chain. The CDR3 has 12 residues. Between the trimmed V and J ends, which lost 4 bases and 5 bases, there was a span of 8 bases. Germline V gene sequence: CDR1 SGHAT, CDR2 FQNNGV. Assay: immunoSEQ multiplex PCR; the TCRdb copy retains only in-frame clones and omits some. This sample carries 45,000 to 55,000 clones, about nine tenths of them seen once, and the ten largest clones take around 30%. This entry comes from a study of blood T cell repertoires in COVID-19. Looking at the study overall: The samples span acute and convalescent COVID-19 from the United States, Italy and Spain.

The V and J genes are TRBV11-2 and TRBJ2-5; the D is unclear. The receptor's source is a woman older than 75 with acute or convalescent COVID-19. The sequenced sample was peripheral blood. The CDR3 nucleotides are TGTGCCAGCAGCTCCAGATTTGAGACCCAGTACTTC. Residues: CASSSRFETQYF.